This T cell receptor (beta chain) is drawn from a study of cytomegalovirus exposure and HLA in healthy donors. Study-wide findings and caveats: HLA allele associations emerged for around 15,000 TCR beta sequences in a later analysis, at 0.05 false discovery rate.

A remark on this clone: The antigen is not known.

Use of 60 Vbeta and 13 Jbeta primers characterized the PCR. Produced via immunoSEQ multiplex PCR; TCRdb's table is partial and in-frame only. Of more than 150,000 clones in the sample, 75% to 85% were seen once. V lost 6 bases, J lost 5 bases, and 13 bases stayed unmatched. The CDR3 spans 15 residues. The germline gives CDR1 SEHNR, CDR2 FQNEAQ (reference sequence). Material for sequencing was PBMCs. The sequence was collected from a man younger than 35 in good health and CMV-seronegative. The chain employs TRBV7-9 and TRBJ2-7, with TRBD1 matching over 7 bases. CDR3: CASSFPGQRGHEQYF. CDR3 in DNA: TGTGCCAGCAGTTTCCCGGGACAGCGAGGGCACGAGCAGTACTTC.